The clone carrying this TCR beta chain showed up just a few times. Its antigen is currently unknown. V shed 0 bases and J shed 2 bases, with 11 bases lying between them. CDR1 is LGHNA, CDR2 YNFKEQ, per germline. The CDR3 spans 15 residues. The record originates from a study of T-cell reconstitution after alpha-beta-depleted transplantation in children. Study-wide results and caveats: After transplant, high TCRbeta diversity at day 60 in some patients arose from surviving recipient T cells and thymic progenitors. At the one-year point after transplant, T-cell counts and TCRbeta diversity were found to come mostly from T cells that had been newly produced. Alpha-beta T cells present about two months after transplant were reported to originate from several hundred expanded graft clones.

As it was prepared, the TCRbeta library received unique molecular identifiers. TCRdb independently ran MiXCR on the PCR reads; one entry per CDR3 protein. Altogether 98,000 or so distinct CDR3 sequences are present, approximately 6.9% being singletons, with the ten largest covering more than 20%. The chain carries TRBV4-2 and TRBJ2-7; D call uncertain. The clonotype comes from a male patient under 10 years old who had a stem cell transplant for acute lymphoblastic leukemia, so the T cells may come from the graft donor. The source was PBMCs, mostly from graft donor cells, collected 360 days after TCRalphabeta/CD19-depleted stem cell transplant. This CDR3 reads CASSQDPPPPYEQYF. CDR3 DNA: TGTGCCAGCAGCCAAGATCCCCCCCCGCCCTACGAGCAGTACTTC.